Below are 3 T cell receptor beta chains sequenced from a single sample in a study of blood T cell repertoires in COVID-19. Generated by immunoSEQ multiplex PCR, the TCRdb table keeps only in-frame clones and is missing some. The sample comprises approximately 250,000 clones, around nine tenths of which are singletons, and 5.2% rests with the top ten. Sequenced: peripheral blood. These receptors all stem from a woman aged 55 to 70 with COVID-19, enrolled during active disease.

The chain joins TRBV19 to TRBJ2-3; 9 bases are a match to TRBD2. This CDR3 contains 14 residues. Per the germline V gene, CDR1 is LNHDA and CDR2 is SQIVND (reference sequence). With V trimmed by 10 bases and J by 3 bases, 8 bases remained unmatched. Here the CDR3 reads CAISRSGRTDTQYF. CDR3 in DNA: TGTGCCATCAGCCGCAGCGGGAGGACAGATACGCAGTATTTT. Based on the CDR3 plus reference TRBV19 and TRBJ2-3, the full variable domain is DGGITQSPKYLFRKEGQNVTLSCEQNLNHDAMYWYRQDPGQGLRLIYYSQIVNDFQKGDIAEGYSVSREKKESFPLTVTSAQKNPTAFYLCAISRSGRTDTQYFGPGTRLTVL.

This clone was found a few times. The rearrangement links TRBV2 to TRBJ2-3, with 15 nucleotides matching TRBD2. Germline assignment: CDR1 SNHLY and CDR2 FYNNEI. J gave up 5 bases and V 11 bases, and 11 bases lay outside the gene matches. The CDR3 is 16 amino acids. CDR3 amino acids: CASRTSGRAGLDTQYF. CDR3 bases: TGTGCCTCCCGGACTAGCGGGAGGGCCGGGTTAGATACGCAGTATTTT.

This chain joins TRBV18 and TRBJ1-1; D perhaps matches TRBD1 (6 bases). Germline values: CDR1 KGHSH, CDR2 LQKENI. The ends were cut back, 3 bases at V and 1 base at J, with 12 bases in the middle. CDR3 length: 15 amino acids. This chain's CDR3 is CASSPRSGENTEAFF. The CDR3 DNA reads TGTGCCAGCTCACCTCGATCAGGGGAGAACACTGAAGCTTTCTTT.